These 4 T cell receptor beta chains share one sample of origin, sequenced in a study of blood T cell repertoires in COVID-19. Libraries were prepared by immunoSEQ multiplex PCR; TCRdb keeps only in-frame clonotypes and omits some of them. The sample gives fewer than 50,000 clones, 70% to 85% of which show up once; about 8% is in the top ten. Sample: peripheral blood. The receptors were gathered from a human donor in a cohort sampled during active COVID-19.

The CDR3: CASGSGRLSETQYF. CDR3 nucleotides: TGTGCCAGCGGTAGCGGGAGACTTTCAGAGACCCAGTACTTC. The chain recombines TRBV6-5 with TRBJ2-5; 9 bases line up with TRBD2. Germline CDR1 reads MNHEY; CDR2 reads SVGAGI. With 8 bases clipped from V and 4 bases from J, the junction kept 8 bases outside the gene matches. The CDR3 length is 14 residues.

V gene TRBV5-1 combines with J gene TRBJ1-1; TRBD1 agrees at 9 bases. The germline V gene has CDR1 SGHRS and CDR2 YFSETQ. Trimming cost V 2 bases and J 6 bases; bases outside gene matches: 5. This CDR3 is 14 amino acids long. The CDR3: CASSFRQGDAEAFF. CDR3 DNA sequence: TGCGCCAGCAGCTTTAGACAGGGGGACGCTGAAGCTTTCTTT.

This clone was picked up one time. The chain combines TRBV28 with TRBJ1-4; 7 nucleotides match TRBD1. V shed 5 bases and J 6 bases; nucleotides not matched to a gene: 3. Germline lookup yields CDR1 MDHEN and CDR2 SYDVKM. This CDR3 comprises 13 residues. The CDR3 here is CASSAGGDEKLFF. In DNA form, the CDR3 reads TGTGCCAGCAGTGCAGGGGGAGATGAAAAACTGTTTTTT. Combining the CDR3 with reference TRBV28 and TRBJ1-4 gives the whole variable domain DVKVTQSSRYLVKRTGEKVFLECVQDMDHENMFWYRQDPGLGLRLIYFSYDVKMKEKGDIPEGYSVSREKKERFSLILESASTNQTSMYLCASSAGGDEKLFFGSGTQLSVL.

The CDR3 here is CASSSPEGASTEAFF. The CDR3 nucleotides are TGCGCCAGCAGTTCCCCGGAAGGGGCCTCCACTGAAGCTTTCTTT. The chain combines TRBV10-2 with TRBJ1-1, with a tentative D call TRBD1 (5 bases). V was cut by 5 bases and J by 4 bases, with 17 bases left in between. The CDR3 is made up of 15 amino acids. Germline V gene lookup returns CDR1 WSHSY and CDR2 SAAADI.